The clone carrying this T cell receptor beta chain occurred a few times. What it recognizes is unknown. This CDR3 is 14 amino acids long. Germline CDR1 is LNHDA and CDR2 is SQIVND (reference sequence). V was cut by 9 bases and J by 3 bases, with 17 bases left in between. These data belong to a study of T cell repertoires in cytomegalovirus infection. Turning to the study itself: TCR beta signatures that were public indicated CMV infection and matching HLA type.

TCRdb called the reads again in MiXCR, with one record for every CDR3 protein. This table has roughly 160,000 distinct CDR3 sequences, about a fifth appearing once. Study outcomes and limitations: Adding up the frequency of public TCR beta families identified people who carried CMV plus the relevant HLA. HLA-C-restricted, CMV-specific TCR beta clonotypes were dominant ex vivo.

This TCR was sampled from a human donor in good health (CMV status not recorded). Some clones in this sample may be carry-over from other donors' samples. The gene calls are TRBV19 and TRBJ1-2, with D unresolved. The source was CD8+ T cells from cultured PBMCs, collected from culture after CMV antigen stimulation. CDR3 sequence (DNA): TGTGCCAGCTTTCACAGCCACCCCTACTATGGCTACACCTTC. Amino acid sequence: CASFHSHPYYGYTF.